The 17 T cell receptor beta chains below come from one sample, sequenced in a study of CD8+ T cells in alopecia areata. Sequencing templates came from extracted RNA that was reverse transcribed into cDNA. Sequencing was performed with immunoSEQ multiplex PCR; in TCRdb, only in-frame clones are kept and a portion is missing. The sample contains about 250,000 clones, around three fifths of which appear only once. Regarding treatment: oral pan-JAK inhibitor, 5-10 mg twice daily. The sequences come from CD4+ T cells sorted from blood, collected at approximately week 51, from a patient treated with tofacitinib. The receptors were gathered from a human donor with alopecia areata.

This clone has just a few counts. The J gene is TRBJ1-1, the V gene TRBV5-1; 7 positions match TRBD1. Germline V lookup: CDR1 SGHRS, CDR2 YFSETQ. This CDR3 comprises 15 residues. V gave up 0 bases and J gave up 0 bases; unmatched junction bases: 2. CDR3 nucleotide sequence: TGCGCCAGCAGCTTGGCGGGACAGATGAACACTGAAGCTTTCTTT. Protein product: CASSLAGQMNTEAFF.

J is TRBJ1-2 and V is TRBV29-1, with D perhaps TRBD1 (6 bases). The V gene lost 4 bases and the J gene lost 6 bases, with 12 bases spanning the gap. The CDR3 spans 12 residues. The germline CDR1 and CDR2 sequences are SQVTM and ANQGSEA. The CDR3 here is CSVVRTADGYTF. The CDR3 DNA reads as TGCAGCGTTGTTAGGACAGCTGATGGCTACACCTTC.

The V call is TRBV29-1, the J call TRBJ1-2, with 7 positions matching TRBD1. CDR1 SQVTM and CDR2 ANQGSEA come from the germline V gene. This CDR3 comprises 14 residues. V lost 5 bases to trimming and J lost 3 bases; unmatched junction nucleotides: 9. The CDR3 DNA is TGCAGCGTTCCGGACAGGAGTGGATACTATGGCTACACCTTC. This encodes CSVPDRSGYYGYTF.

The CDR3 loop is CALDRGLSTNEKLFF. The CDR3 DNA reads as TGTGCCTTAGACAGGGGCCTCTCAACTAATGAAAAACTGTTTTTT. The chain recombines TRBV30 with TRBJ1-4, with TRBD1 identical over 8 bases. V gave up 7 bases and J gave up 0 bases; unmatched junction bases: 7. Germline V gene data show CDR1 as GTSNPN and CDR2 as SVGIG (reference sequence). CDR3 length: 15 residues. The entire variable domain, with the rest obtained from reference TRBV30 and TRBJ1-4, is as follows: SQTIHQWPATLVQPVGSPLSLECTVEGTSNPNLYWYRQAAGRGLQLLFYSVGIGQISSEVPQNLSASRPQDRQFILSSKKLLLSDSGFYLCALDRGLSTNEKLFFGSGTQLSVL.

The gene calls are TRBV30 and TRBJ1-1; 10 nucleotides agree with TRBD1. Germline trimming cut 2 bases from V and 4 bases from J; bases unmatched to any gene: 4. The CDR3 extends over 14 amino acids. CDR1 and CDR2 (germline): GTSNPN, SVGIG (reference sequence). In DNA form, the CDR3 reads TGTGCCTGGAGTTGGGACAGGGGTACCACTGAAGCTTTCTTT. It is translated as CAWSWDRGTTEAFF.

This chain links TRBV9 with TRBJ1-6; 8 bases match TRBD1. CDR1 is SGDLS and CDR2 is YYNGEE in the germline V gene. This CDR3 spans 16 amino acids. Trimming at V came to 2 bases and at J to 8 bases, leaving 9 bases not matched to a gene. Here the CDR3 reads CASSVGAGGTHSPLHF. CDR3 coding DNA: TGTGCCAGCAGCGTCGGCGCAGGGGGCACCCATTCACCCCTCCACTTT.

This chain links TRBV30 with TRBJ1-6; D remains ambiguous. The CDR3 has 11 residues. In germline, CDR1 is GTSNPN, CDR2 SVGIG (reference sequence). Deletions cut 5 bases from V and 9 bases from J, with 8 bases between. CDR3 DNA sequence: TGTGCCTGGGAGAGGAGTTCACCCCTCCACTTT. As protein: CAWERSSPLHF.

Only a few counts were recorded for this clone. CDR3 sequence: CASSQGGGYGYTF. DNA of the CDR3: TGTGCCAGCAGTCAGGGTGGAGGCTATGGCTACACCTTC. The gene calls are TRBV27 and TRBJ1-2, with D possibly TRBD1 on 5 matching bases. Germline values: CDR1 MNHEY, CDR2 SMNVEV (reference sequence). The V gene lost 5 bases and the J gene lost 4 bases, with 11 bases spanning the gap. The CDR3 has 13 residues.

This clone was picked up one time. The rearrangement links TRBV5-6 to TRBJ2-1; 10 bases align to TRBD1. CDR3 length: 15 amino acids. CDR1 is SGHDT, CDR2 YYEEEE, per germline. J lost 5 bases, V lost 4 bases, and 6 bases had no gene match. CDR3 nucleotides: TGTGCCAGCAGCAAATGGACAGGGGGGAACAATGAGCAGTTCTTC. Its protein product is CASSKWTGGNNEQFF.

V is TRBV6-5 and J is TRBJ2-4; D gene uncertain. Trimming stripped 2 bases from V and 9 bases from J, with 14 bases between. This CDR3 has 14 amino acids. CDR1 MNHEY and CDR2 SVGAGI come from the germline V gene. The CDR3 is CASSYGRAERIQYF. In DNA, the CDR3 is TGTGCCAGCAGTTACGGAAGGGCGGAGCGCATTCAGTACTTC.

This clone was seen more than once but under ten times. This sequence joins TRBV5-1 and TRBJ2-7; TRBD1 might be the D (6 bases). The V gene lost 0 bases and the J gene lost 3 bases, with 10 bases spanning the gap. The CDR3 is 14 amino acids. The germline V gene encodes CDR1 SGHRS and CDR2 YFSETQ. CDR3 sequence reads: CASSLDREYYEQYF. CDR3 in DNA: TGCGCCAGCAGCTTGGACAGGGAGTACTACGAGCAGTACTTC.

This CDR3 reads CSVRTGEDGYTF. For the CDR3, the DNA is TGCAGCGTCAGGACAGGGGAGGATGGCTACACCTTC. The V call is TRBV29-1, the J call TRBJ1-2; 9 bases fit TRBD1. This CDR3 has 12 residues. In germline, CDR1 is SQVTM, CDR2 ANQGSEA. V lost 6 bases to trimming and J lost 6 bases; unmatched junction nucleotides: 5.

This rearrangement joins TRBV9 to TRBJ2-6; TRBD1 agrees at 7 bases. V dropped 3 bases and J dropped 0; count of bases not matched to a gene: 6. Germline assignment: CDR1 SGDLS and CDR2 YYNGEE. The CDR3 has 17 amino acids. CDR3 DNA: TGTGCCAGCAGCGCGGGACAGCCAAGCTCTGGGGCCAACGTCCTGACTTTC. This gives the protein CASSAGQPSSGANVLTF.

The chain couples TRBV6-1 to TRBJ1-2; D call uncertain. Germline values: CDR1 MNHNS, CDR2 SASEGT. This CDR3 has 14 residues. Between the trimmed V and J ends, which lost 2 bases and 4 bases, there was a span of 11 bases. Here the CDR3 DNA reads TGTGCCAGCAGTGAATCGCGGCAGGTCTATGGCTACACCTTC. Translation: CASSESRQVYGYTF.

V is TRBV5-4 and J is TRBJ1-1, with TRBD1 matching 7 bases. The germline gives CDR1 SGHNT, CDR2 YYREEE (reference sequence). This CDR3 is 18 amino acids long. J lost 4 bases, V lost 9 bases, and 24 bases had no gene match. The CDR3 here is CAITRRAGGPDRGTEAFF. In nucleotides, the CDR3 is TGTGCCATTACTCGAAGAGCAGGGGGTCCCGACCGGGGCACTGAAGCTTTCTTT.

The V and J genes are TRBV5-1 and TRBJ1-2; D is unclear. The CDR3 is 13 amino acids. The V gene's germline CDR1 is SGHRS and CDR2 YFSETQ. Trimming took off 4 bases at V and 2 bases at J, with 9 bases between the two ends. CDR3 amino acids: CASSQSYNYGYTF. As DNA, the CDR3 is TGCGCCAGCAGCCAAAGTTACAACTATGGCTACACCTTC.

This sequence joins TRBV7-3 and TRBJ1-5; the D is unclear. The CDR3 length is 13 residues. Germline CDR1 and CDR2: SGHTA and FQGTGA. Trimming shortened V by 5 bases and J by 6 bases, and 11 bases separated the two germline ends. CDR3 sequence (DNA): TGTGCCAGCAGCCTAAGGCGGGGTCAGCCCCAGCATTTT. Encoded protein: CASSLRRGQPQHF.